A selection of T cell receptor beta chains follows, all from one sample in a study of blood T cell repertoires in COVID-19. Repertoires were generated with immunoSEQ multiplex PCR, while TCRdb's copy carries only in-frame clones and drops some. The data hold 220,000 or so clones, with about 85% observed a single time. Material for sequencing was peripheral blood. The origin of the receptors is a man aged 50 to 59 who had recovered from COVID-19. The CDR3 runs from the conserved cysteine through the conserved F or W. Each record gives: clone size, J gene, V gene, D gene, CDR3 protein, CDR3 DNA. D genes are given only for firm matches. Expanded clones get a size class; other rows say once, few or many, or leave the size out.

>-|TRBJ2-5|TRBV2|-
CASLNKLNNKETQYF
TGTGCCAGCTTGAACAAACTAAACAACAAAGAGACCCAGTACTTC
>-|TRBJ1-2|TRBV18|-
CASSRGGGLDGYTF
TGTGCCAGCTCACGAGGGGGGGGCCTGGATGGCTACACCTTC
>-|TRBJ2-7|TRBV28|-
CASSFQGGSYEQYF
TGTGCCAGCAGTTTTCAGGGTGGCTCCTACGAGCAGTACTTC
>-|TRBJ1-1|TRBV2|TRBD1
CASRLDRVQNTEAFF
TGTGCCAGCAGACTAGACAGGGTCCAAAACACTGAAGCTTTCTTT
>once|TRBJ2-7|TRBV28|-
CASSSGIYEQYF
TGTGCCAGCAGTTCAGGGATTTACGAGCAGTACTTC
>-|TRBJ1-1|TRBV20-1|-
CSARGTEAFF
TGCAGTGCCCGGGGTACTGAAGCTTTCTTT
>-|TRBJ2-3|TRBV5-1|TRBD2
CASSLVVGRGTDTQYF
TGCGCCAGCAGCTTGGTTGTCGGGAGGGGCACAGATACGCAGTATTTT
>-|TRBJ2-2|TRBV27|TRBD2
CASSWTSRSGELFF
TGTGCCAGCAGTTGGACTAGCCGGTCCGGGGAGCTGTTTTTT
>-|TRBJ2-7|TRBV28|TRBD1
CASRVGTGYHEQYF
TGTGCCAGCAGGGTGGGGACAGGGTATCACGAGCAGTACTTC
>-|TRBJ2-1|TRBV5-1|TRBD2
CASFGLAGDNEQFF
TGCGCCAGCTTTGGACTAGCGGGAGACAATGAGCAGTTCTTC
>-|TRBJ2-3|TRBV15|-
CATSKLKDTQYF
TGTGCCACCAGCAAATTAAAAGATACGCAGTATTTT
>-|TRBJ2-6|TRBV12-1|-
CASSSQEARRDYSGANVLTF
TGTGCCAGCAGCTCTCAGGAGGCCAGGAGGGACTACTCTGGGGCCAACGTCCTGACTTTC
>once|TRBJ2-7|TRBV18|TRBD2
CASSTPSGNSYEQYF
TGTGCCAGCTCAACACCTAGCGGGAATTCCTACGAGCAGTACTTC